The T cell receptor beta chain described here comes from a study of naive and memory T cell subsets. This clonotype was detected many times. Its antigen is not known. Germline assignment: CDR1 SGHTA and CDR2 FQGTGA. CDR3 length equals 16 residues. V lost 5 bases to trimming and J lost 1 base; unmatched junction nucleotides: 7. Both TRBC1 and TRBC2 were covered by a beta constant-region primer of two equimolar oligonucleotides. Ligated cDNA was amplified by four rounds of PCR with nested alpha and beta constant-region primers and SP2. TCRdb processed the UMI-ligation and nested PCR reads anew with MiXCR; each CDR3 protein has one entry. The top ten clones hold roughly 0.13% of a sample with some 82,000 distinct CDR3 sequences, approximately 11% of them seen once. Findings and limits, study-wide: Possibly reflecting memory cells re-expressing CD45RA, a few larger clonotypes occurred in naive repertoires, especially CD8.

This clonotype was sampled from a human donor in good health. The chain couples TRBV7-3 to TRBJ2-1, with 8 bases fitting TRBD2. The specimen sequenced was naive CD4+ T cells from blood. CDR3 DNA: TGTGCCAGCAGCCAAACTAGCGGAAAGTCCTACAATGAGCAGTTCTTC. This gives the protein CASSQTSGKSYNEQFF.